The clone carrying this T cell receptor beta chain was recorded once. The antigen remains unidentified. The data derive from a study of T cell responses to AZD1222 COVID-19 vaccine. Profiled with immunoSEQ multiplex PCR; TCRdb holds only in-frame clones, not every one. This table holds some 90,000 clones, around 90% found once. Germline assignment: CDR1 WNHNN and CDR2 SYGVQD (reference sequence). Trimming removed 3 bases from V and 4 bases from J, with 13 bases in between. The CDR3 runs to 15 residues. Study-wide results and limits: Baseline seropositivity occurred in only a handful of AZD1222 recipients. Once two AZD1222 doses were given, Spike-specific TCR breadth and depth went up.

The sample was peripheral blood, taken on day 0 of MenACWY control vaccination. The chain couples TRBV10-1 to TRBJ1-5; D is ambiguous. This clonotype was sampled from an adult in good health. Here the CDR3 reads CASSDSAKGNQPQHF. CDR3 bases: TGCGCCAGCAGTGACTCCGCCAAAGGAAATCAGCCCCAGCATTTT.